This TCR beta chain was obtained from a study of patients and donors after allogeneic stem cell transplantation. J lost 10 bases, V lost 3 bases, and 4 bases had no gene match. This CDR3 spans 14 amino acids. The germline gives CDR1 KGHSH, CDR2 LQKENI. One entry per CDR3 protein, called by TCRdb with MiXCR from the RT-PCR reads. This sample carries roughly 880,000 distinct CDR3 sequences, under 20% of them seen once, and the ten largest clones take 6%. This clonotype was sampled from a human donor who was either an allogeneic HSCT recipient or a stem cell or donor lymphocyte infusion donor (not recorded which). It is not recorded whose cells these are; they may come from a transplant donor. The J gene is TRBJ1-6, the V gene TRBV18; 9 nucleotides match TRBD1. The sample comprised blood, either unsorted or a sorted T cell fraction (not recorded which). CDR3 in DNA: TGTGCCAGCTCACCCGGGACAGGGACATCACCCCTCCACTTT. Protein sequence: CASSPGTGTSPLHF.